This T cell receptor beta chain was recorded in a study of cytomegalovirus exposure and HLA in healthy donors. Findings and limits, study-wide: The study put some 150 TCR beta chains on its list as cytomegalovirus-associated. An assumption of roughly uniform sequencing depth across donors underlay the presence/absence analyses.

Comment on this clone: Its antigen remains unidentified.

PCR employed 60 Vbeta and 13 Jbeta primers. Generated by immunoSEQ multiplex PCR, the TCRdb table keeps only in-frame clones and is missing some. The sample shows roughly 150,000 clones, 60% to 80% of them seen only once. The trim removed 0 bases at V and 4 bases at J, leaving 2 bases unmatched. CDR3 length: 16 residues. CDR1 is SGHRS, CDR2 YFSETQ, per germline. The sequence was collected from a man aged 30 to 45 in good health and CMV-seronegative. Sequencing was done on a sample of PBMCs. The V gene is TRBV5-1, the J gene TRBJ2-3, with 13 bases matching TRBD2. In nucleotides, the CDR3 is TGCGCCAGCAGCTTGGGACTAGCGGGAGGATCAGATACGCAGTATTTT. Amino acid sequence: CASSLGLAGGSDTQYF. The variable domain in full, with the rest retrieved from reference TRBV5-1 and TRBJ2-3, is KAGVTQTPRYLIKTRGQQVTLSCSPISGHRSVSWYQQTPGQGLQFLFEYFSETQRNKGNFPGRFSGRQFSNSRSEMNVSTLELGDSALYLCASSLGLAGGSDTQYFGPGTRLTVL.